This T cell receptor beta chain was obtained from a study of control samples from healthy donors and cancer patients. The CDR3 has 13 residues. Germline CDR1 and CDR2: GTSNPN and SVGIG (reference sequence). After removal of 4 bases from V and 9 bases from J, the junction contained 4 bases not matched to a gene. Method: immunoSEQ multiplex PCR; TCRdb's copy keeps in-frame clones and lacks some. In the table there are 170,000 or so clones, around 91% of which are singletons. The clonotype was recovered from a woman in her fifties or sixties in good health. The chain recombines TRBV30 with TRBJ1-6, with TRBD1 identical over 9 bases. The sequenced sample consisted of blood. CDR3 protein: CAWKGQGSSPLHF. In DNA, the CDR3 is TGTGCCTGGAAAGGACAGGGGAGTTCACCCCTCCACTTT.